Detailed here is one T cell receptor beta chain. The assay was immunoSEQ multiplex PCR, and TCRdb's table has in-frame clones only and misses some. The sample contains under 65,000 clones, approximately 93% of which appear only once. Germline assignment: CDR1 SNHLY and CDR2 FYNNEI. The CDR3 is made up of 16 amino acids. The V end was cut by 6 bases, the J end by 4 bases, with 22 bases between. Sequenced: PBMCs. The clonotype originates from a man in his forties with rheumatoid arthritis. The rearrangement links TRBV2 to TRBJ2-7; a possible D gene is TRBD1 (6 bases). The CDR3 spells CASSHTDGQRLYEQYF. The DNA for the CDR3 is TGTGCCAGCAGCCACACCGACGGACAGAGACTATACGAGCAGTACTTC.